Listed below are T cell receptor beta chains from one sample, sequenced in a study of blood T cell repertoires in COVID-19. Clones were read by immunoSEQ multiplex PCR, and TCRdb kept only the in-frame ones, dropping some. The repertoire holds approximately 93,000 clones, 75% to 90% seen once, with 0.85% to 1.2% in the top ten. The sequencing sample was made of peripheral blood. The receptors shown here come from a human donor in a cohort sampled during active COVID-19. The CDR3 runs from the conserved cysteine through the conserved F or W. Each record gives: J gene, V gene, CDR3 length, D gene, CDR3 protein, CDR3 DNA. A D gene is named only where the DNA matches it firmly.

j_call: TRBJ1-1
v_call: TRBV23-1
cdr3_length: 17
d_call: TRBD1
cdr3_aa: CASSQSHSTGAVYEAFF
cdr3_nt: TGCGCCAGCAGTCAATCCCATTCGACAGGGGCGGTTTATGAAGCTTTCTTT

j_call: TRBJ1-6
v_call: TRBV2
cdr3_length: 15
d_call: -
cdr3_aa: CASSKGASYNSPLHF
cdr3_nt: TGTGCCAGCAGTAAAGGGGCAAGCTATAATTCACCCCTCCACTTT

j_call: TRBJ2-1
v_call: TRBV15
cdr3_length: 16
d_call: -
cdr3_aa: CATSRVRTGENNEQFF
cdr3_nt: TGTGCCACCAGCAGAGTCCGGACGGGAGAGAACAATGAGCAGTTCTTC

j_call: TRBJ2-3
v_call: TRBV5-8
cdr3_length: 14
d_call: -
cdr3_aa: CASSLTGNANTQYF
cdr3_nt: TGTGCCAGCAGCCTGACGGGGAATGCGAATACGCAGTATTTT

j_call: TRBJ2-1
v_call: TRBV7-4
cdr3_length: 16
d_call: -
cdr3_aa: CASSPPQVYRYNEQFF
cdr3_nt: TGTGCCAGCAGCCCACCCCAGGTTTACCGCTACAATGAGCAGTTCTTC

j_call: TRBJ2-5
v_call: TRBV7-9
cdr3_length: 16
d_call: TRBD1
cdr3_aa: CASSPRAGTGKETQYF
cdr3_nt: TGTGCCAGCAGCCCAAGGGCGGGGACAGGGAAAGAGACCCAGTACTTC

j_call: TRBJ2-4
v_call: TRBV14
cdr3_length: 14
d_call: TRBD2
cdr3_aa: CASSLSGRRGIQYF
cdr3_nt: TGTGCCAGCAGCCTGAGCGGGAGAAGAGGAATTCAGTACTTC

j_call: TRBJ2-3
v_call: TRBV27
cdr3_length: 14
d_call: TRBD1
cdr3_aa: CASSFGQGTDTQYF
cdr3_nt: TGTGCCAGCAGCTTCGGACAGGGAACAGATACGCAGTATTTT

j_call: TRBJ2-3
v_call: TRBV2
cdr3_length: 11
d_call: -
cdr3_aa: CASTTADTQYF
cdr3_nt: TGTGCCAGCACCACAGCAGATACGCAGTATTTT

j_call: TRBJ1-1
v_call: TRBV5-6
cdr3_length: 15
d_call: TRBD1
cdr3_aa: CASSSLQGGNTEAFF
cdr3_nt: TGTGCCAGCAGCTCCTTACAGGGGGGGAACACTGAAGCTTTCTTT